A single sample is the source of the 32 T cell receptor beta chains below, sequenced in a study of read filtering for tumor transcriptome and immune sequencing. From approximately 430 ng of RNA, a library with molecular barcoded alpha/delta and beta/gamma adaptors was made. TCRdb independently ran MiXCR on the reads; one entry per CDR3 protein. The profile shows 40,000 to 50,000 distinct CDR3 sequences, approximately 18% of them singletons. Sequencing was performed on a population of CD138-negative cells sorted from bone marrow. The receptors stem from a donor aged 40 or over with multiple myeloma.

Concerning this clonotype: One junction end does not reproduce the germline sequence, and a read error may be involved. The chain employs TRBV29-1 and TRBJ2-2, with a weak D call TRBD2 (6 bases). This CDR3 is built from 14 residues. CDR1 and CDR2 from the germline V gene are SQVTM and ANQGSEA. The CDR3 DNA reads as TGCAGCGTTGAAGATCGGCCGGGGGACGGGGAGCTGCTTTTT. This gives the protein CSVEDRPGDGELLF.

This clonotype occurred many times. CDR3 loop: CASSLGAGADTQYF. DNA for the CDR3: TGTGCCAGCAGCTTGGGAGCCGGTGCAGATACGCAGTATTTT. V and J are TRBV5-6 and TRBJ2-3, with D hard to call. Trimming pared 0 bases from V and 4 bases from J, leaving 9 bases between. Germline V gene sequence: CDR1 SGHDT, CDR2 YYEEEE. This CDR3 has 14 amino acids.

Concerning this clonotype itself: A read error may produce the germline difference seen at one junction end. The chain combines TRBV25-1 with TRBJ2-1, with D perhaps given as TRBD1 or TRBD2 (5 bases each). The CDR3 length is 14 residues. Per germline, CDR1 MGHDK and CDR2 SYGVNS. CDR3 coding DNA: TGCGCCAGCAGTACGGGGACCGCCTACAATGAGCAGTTCTTC. This translates into CASSTGTAYNEQFF.

This clonotype was counted ten times or more. The chain employs TRBV19 and TRBJ2-1; D is possibly TRBD1 (6 bases). The CDR3 is 18 residues long. V lost 5 bases to trimming and J lost 3 bases, with 23 bases between them. Germline V lookup: CDR1 LNHDA, CDR2 SQIVND (reference sequence). CDR3 coding DNA: TGTGCCAGTAGTTCCAGGGGTGGACGCGCTTCGATCTACAATGAGCAGTTCTTC. It codes for CASSSRGGRASIYNEQFF.

Many counts were recorded for this clonotype. The chain links TRBV6-2 or TRBV6-3 to TRBJ2-6, with D perhaps matching TRBD1 (7 bases). CDR1 is MNHEY and CDR2 is SVGEGT in the germline V gene. V was cut by 7 bases and J by 2 bases, with 12 bases left in between. There are 15 residues in the CDR3. The CDR3 DNA reads as TGTGCCAGCAATGGAGGGGGCACTGGGGCCAACGTCCTGACTTTC. It encodes CASNGGGTGANVLTF.

In this sample, this clonotype turned up many times. The chain combines TRBV2 with TRBJ2-3, with D uncertain. This CDR3 has 14 amino acids. Germline lookup yields CDR1 SNHLY and CDR2 FYNNEI. V was cut by 4 bases and J by 5 bases, with 13 bases left in between. CDR3 DNA sequence: TGTGCCAGCAGTGCCGGATCCCAGCAAGATACGCAGTATTTT. It specifies CASSAGSQQDTQYF.

This clonotype has ten or more counts. The chain carries TRBV5-1 and TRBJ2-7, with 8 bases identical to TRBD2. The CDR3 runs to 16 residues. Germline lookup yields CDR1 SGHRS and CDR2 YFSETQ. V lost 4 bases and J lost 5; bases outside the gene matches: 14. CDR3 in amino acids: CASSQLLAGPNNEQYF. In DNA, the CDR3 is TGCGCCAGCAGCCAGCTCTTAGCGGGACCGAATAACGAGCAGTACTTC.

A single count supports this clonotype. Since a far larger clone is one base different, this is likely a read error. V gene TRBV3-1 combines with J gene TRBJ1-4; D is ambiguous. The tail of the sequence fits TRBJ2-3 better, so the J call may be wrong. CDR3 size: 14 residues. Germline V gene lookup returns CDR1 LGHDT and CDR2 YNNKEL (reference sequence). The CDR3 reads CASSHGCQTDTQYF. For the CDR3, the DNA is TGTGCCAGCAGCCATGGCTGCCAGACGGATACGCAGTATTTT.

This clonotype was seen at least ten times. V usage is TRBV5-1 and J usage is TRBJ2-1; 10 bases are shared with TRBD1. The J segment lost 8 bases and the V segment lost 3 bases, leaving 8 bases of the junction unmatched. Looked up from germline, CDR1 is SGHRS and CDR2 is YFSETQ. The CDR3 runs 15 residues. CDR3 nucleotide sequence: TGCGCCAGCAGCTATCGGGACAGGGGTCCGGATGAGCAGTTCTTC. Translating gives CASSYRDRGPDEQFF.

This clonotype was observed at least ten times. This chain connects TRBV27 to TRBJ2-6; possible D gene TRBD1, 6 bases. This CDR3 has 16 amino acids. In germline, CDR1 is MNHEY, CDR2 SMNVEV (reference sequence). The V gene lost 3 bases and the J gene lost 4 bases, with 13 bases spanning the gap. Here the CDR3 reads CASSFGGAEGANVLTF. The CDR3 DNA follows: TGTGCCAGCAGTTTTGGGGGCGCGGAAGGGGCCAACGTCCTGACTTTC.

Details on this clonotype: One junction end does not reproduce the germline sequence, and a read error may be involved. V is TRBV20-1 and J is TRBJ2-3, with TRBD2 identical over 7 bases. The CDR3 totals 18 residues. CDR1 and CDR2 from the germline V gene are DFQATT and SNEGSKA (reference sequence). The CDR3 nucleotides are TGCAGTGCGAGGAGAGTTAGTAGCGGGTCCTCTAGCATAGATACGCAGTATTTT. Amino acids: CSARRVSSGSSSIDTQYF.

This clonotype has ten or more counts. The gene calls are TRBV5-8 and TRBJ1-1; D gene uncertain. The length of the CDR3 is 11 residues. With 6 bases removed from V and 6 bases from J, the gap between germline ends came to 9 bases. Germline lookup yields CDR1 SGHTS and CDR2 YDEGEE. CDR3 in DNA: TGTGCCAGCACCCATGTGGCTGAAGCTTTCTTT. Encoded protein: CASTHVAEAFF.

Ten or more counts support this clonotype. The chain joins TRBV2 to TRBJ2-7; tentative D call: TRBD2 (5 bases). Germline loops: CDR1 SNHLY, CDR2 FYNNEI. The V and J ends lost 11 bases and 3 bases respectively, with 11 bases between them. The CDR3 has 11 residues. The CDR3 protein is CAAGRNYEQYF. The CDR3 nucleotides read TGTGCCGCGGGTAGGAACTACGAGCAGTACTTC.

By share, this clonotype ranks as medium-sized. The chain joins TRBV12-3 or TRBV12-4 to TRBJ2-1; TRBD2 aligns across 8 bases. The V gene end was trimmed by 3 bases and the J gene end by 0 bases; junction bases not matched to a gene: 10. CDR3 length: 18 residues. The CDR3 sequence is CASSFDAGGTSSYNEQFF. DNA of the CDR3: TGTGCCAGCAGTTTCGATGCGGGAGGCACAAGCTCCTACAATGAGCAGTTCTTC.

Many counts were recorded for this clonotype. The CDR3 loop reads CSVDKGYTGELFF. The CDR3 region has the DNA TGCAGCGTTGATAAGGGGTACACCGGGGAGCTGTTTTTT. This chain links TRBV29-1 with TRBJ2-2, with D possibly matching TRBD1 (5 bases). Trimming cost V 3 bases and J 3 bases, with 8 bases left between them. The germline CDR1 and CDR2 sequences are SQVTM and ANQGSEA. The CDR3 is 13 amino acids.

This clonotype was detected ten times or more. This sequence joins TRBV5-1 and TRBJ2-1; D gene unclear. CDR1 SGHRS and CDR2 YFSETQ come from the germline V gene. This CDR3 is built from 12 residues. Trimming stripped 5 bases from V and 8 bases from J, with 11 bases between. Here the CDR3 DNA reads TGCGCCAGCAGTTACGGGTACGATGAGCAGTTCTTC. Its translation is CASSYGYDEQFF.

This clonotype was seen many times. The genes are TRBV12-3 or TRBV12-4 and TRBJ2-1, with D unresolved. The CDR3 runs 11 residues. Trimming took off 3 bases at V and 6 bases at J, with 3 bases between the two ends. The CDR3 loop reads CASSFLNEQFF. CDR3 in DNA: TGTGCCAGCAGTTTTCTCAATGAGCAGTTCTTC.

This clonotype was counted ten times or more. CDR3 DNA: TGCAGCGTTCGGACAGACACAGATACGCAGTATTTT. The encoded protein is CSVRTDTDTQYF. The rearrangement links TRBV29-1 to TRBJ2-3, with D perhaps matching TRBD1 (6 bases). The CDR3 is 12 residues long. V was shortened by 5 bases and J by 2 bases, with 8 bases between the two germline ends. The germline CDR1 and CDR2 sequences are SQVTM and ANQGSEA.

This clonotype has a count of ten or more. The V and J genes are TRBV12-3 or TRBV12-4 and TRBJ2-1, with D possibly being TRBD2 (6 bases). V lost 6 bases, J lost 4 bases, and 28 bases lay in between. CDR3 size: 19 residues. DNA of the CDR3: TGTGCCAGCAGCACGCACCGGACGGGAGTCAGGGAGCCGTACAATGAGCAGTTCTTC. Translating gives CASSTHRTGVREPYNEQFF.

About this clonotype itself: A much larger clone lies a single base off, so this may be a read error. CDR3 residues: CVSTQEGTQYF. DNA of the CDR3: TGTGTCAGCACCCAAGAGGGCACGCAGTATTTT. The chain couples TRBV7-2 to TRBJ2-3; a weak D match, TRBD2 (5 bases). Germline V gene lookup returns CDR1 SGHTA and CDR2 FQGNSA. CDR3 length equals 11 residues.

This clonotype was observed a handful of times. The V call is TRBV7-9, the J call TRBJ1-1; no clear D. The ends were cut back, 5 bases at V and 1 base at J, with 8 bases in the middle. Germline-derived CDR1 and CDR2 are SEHNR and FQNEAQ (reference sequence). The CDR3 has 13 residues. CDR3 amino acids: CASSVQRNTEAFF. For the CDR3, the DNA is TGTGCCAGCAGCGTACAGCGGAACACTGAAGCTTTCTTT.

This clonotype showed up just a few times. As DNA, the CDR3 is TGCGCCAGCAGCCAAGAGGGACAGGGGTTAACCTCTGGGGCCAACGTCCTGACTTTC. This sequence encodes CASSQEGQGLTSGANVLTF. The chain carries TRBV4-1 and TRBJ2-6, with TRBD1 identical over 10 bases. Looked up from germline, CDR1 is MGHRA and CDR2 is YSYEKL. The CDR3 contains 19 residues. With V trimmed by 0 bases and J by 0 bases, 5 bases remained unmatched.

The table lists this clonotype with many counts. The CDR3 nucleotides are TGCGCCAGCAGCTTGGGGGACTCCCCGGCGTTCTTC. Amino acid sequence: CASSLGDSPAFF. V and J are TRBV5-1 and TRBJ2-1; D is possibly TRBD2 (6 bases). V was trimmed by 0 bases and J by 15 bases, leaving 13 bases between them. The CDR3 runs 12 residues. Germline loops: CDR1 SGHRS, CDR2 YFSETQ. Full variable domain (missing parts from reference TRBV5-1 and TRBJ2-1): KAGVTQTPRYLIKTRGQQVTLSCSPISGHRSVSWYQQTPGQGLQFLFEYFSETQRNKGNFPGRFSGRQFSNSRSEMNVSTLELGDSALYLCASSLGDSPAFFGPGTRLTVL.

This clonotype has a count of ten or more. The V call is TRBV29-1, the J call TRBJ1-5; TRBD1 might be the D (5 bases). The CDR3 loop spans 13 amino acids. Trimming stripped 8 bases from V and 0 bases from J, with 11 bases between. Germline assignment: CDR1 SQVTM and CDR2 ANQGSEA. In nucleotides, the CDR3 is TGCAGCACCGGGACGGTTAGCAATCAGCCCCAGCATTTT. Protein sequence: CSTGTVSNQPQHF.

In this sample, this clonotype turned up a few times. The J gene is TRBJ2-7, the V gene TRBV19, with 7 bases aligning to TRBD1. Losses at the gene ends were 5 bases for V and 2 bases for J; bases not matched to a gene: 12. This CDR3 is 16 amino acids long. The germline V gene has CDR1 LNHDA and CDR2 SQIVND (reference sequence). Here the CDR3 DNA reads TGTGCCAGTAGTCTCCGAGCCGGGACAGCGGCCTACGAGCAGTACTTC. Protein sequence: CASSLRAGTAAYEQYF.

The sample holds many counts of this clonotype. The chain carries TRBV18 and TRBJ2-1; 14 bases are shared with TRBD2. Trimming removed 0 bases from V and 8 bases from J; junction bases left unmatched: 3. From germline, CDR1 is KGHSH and CDR2 LQKENI. This CDR3 is 16 amino acids long. CDR3: CASSPPGLAGGHEQFF. The CDR3 DNA follows: TGTGCCAGCTCACCACCCGGACTAGCGGGAGGCCATGAGCAGTTCTTC.

This clonotype occurred many times. The chain joins TRBV25-1 to TRBJ2-1, with D perhaps given as TRBD1 or TRBD2 (5 bases each). From germline, CDR1 is MGHDK and CDR2 SYGVNS. Trimming took 2 bases from V and 4 from J, leaving 15 bases between them. The CDR3 contains 16 residues. The CDR3 DNA sequence: TGTGCCAGCAGTGAAGTAGGATGGGGGTATTACAATGAGCAGTTCTTC. It is translated as CASSEVGWGYYNEQFF.

In its sample, this clonotype was seen many times. This sequence joins TRBV19 and TRBJ1-4; maybe TRBD1 (6 bases). With 7 bases removed from V and 6 bases from J, the gap between germline ends came to 15 bases. The CDR3 sequence is 14 residues long. CDR1 and CDR2 (germline): LNHDA, SQIVND (reference sequence). CDR3 amino acids: CASTPGTTDEKLFF. Here the CDR3 DNA reads TGTGCCAGTACCCCCGGGACAACCGATGAAAAACTGTTTTTT.

This clonotype was seen at least ten times. This chain links TRBV29-1 with TRBJ2-5; the match to TRBD1 covers 7 bases. Trimming at V came to 7 bases and at J to 1 base, leaving 9 bases not matched to a gene. Per the germline V gene, CDR1 is SQVTM and CDR2 is ANQGSEA. The CDR3 has 14 amino acids. The CDR3: CSGKNRGPQETQYF. In DNA, the CDR3 is TGCAGCGGAAAGAACAGGGGCCCCCAAGAGACCCAGTACTTC.

This clonotype was recorded at least ten times. The V and J genes are TRBV10-3 and TRBJ1-5, with D maybe TRBD1 (5 bases). The V gene's germline CDR1 is ENHRY and CDR2 SYGVKD. The CDR3 contains 14 residues. The germline V and J ends were trimmed by 6 bases and 2 bases, with 11 bases remaining between them. The DNA for the CDR3 is TGTGCCATCAGATCAGACAGCGGCAATCAGCCCCAGCATTTT. It is translated as CAIRSDSGNQPQHF.

This clonotype was seen repeatedly, ten times or more. The gene calls are TRBV12-3 or TRBV12-4 and TRBJ2-2; D gene ambiguous. This CDR3 region has 15 residues. V lost 8 bases to trimming and J lost 4 bases, with 17 bases between them. The CDR3 region is CASSTGSRSTGELFF. The CDR3 coding sequence is TGTGCCAGCTCGACCGGGTCTAGGAGCACCGGGGAGCTGTTTTTT.

V is TRBV11-3 and J is TRBJ2-3; D is unclear. CDR1 is SGHNT, CDR2 YENEEA, per germline. CDR3 size: 13 residues. The V and J ends lost 0 bases and 4 bases respectively, with 5 bases between them. CDR3: CASSLESPDTQYF. CDR3 nucleotides: TGTGCCAGCAGCTTAGAATCCCCAGATACGCAGTATTTT.